The 32 T cell receptor beta chains in this list originate from one sample, sequenced in a study of blood T cell repertoires in COVID-19. Libraries were prepared by immunoSEQ multiplex PCR; TCRdb keeps only in-frame clonotypes and omits some of them. This table has approximately 150,000 clones, 65% to 90% appearing once. Sample: peripheral blood. The source is a human donor in a cohort sampled during active COVID-19.

This clone occurred a few times. The V and J genes are TRBV19 and TRBJ2-1; D perhaps matches TRBD1 (6 bases). The CDR3 sequence is 14 residues long. The germline V gene has CDR1 LNHDA and CDR2 SQIVND (reference sequence). Trimming removed 7 bases from V and 9 bases from J, with 19 bases in between. The CDR3 loop reads CASTKTDRWLEQFF. The CDR3, as DNA: TGTGCCAGTACTAAAACCGACAGGTGGCTTGAGCAGTTCTTC.

In DNA, the CDR3 is TGTGCCAGCACGGTAGCGGGAACCAGCCCAGATACGCAGTATTTT. This sequence encodes CASTVAGTSPDTQYF. V is TRBV27 and J is TRBJ2-3, with TRBD2 matching over 8 bases. V gave up 7 bases and J gave up 4 bases; unmatched junction bases: 10. The germline CDR1 and CDR2 sequences are MNHEY and SMNVEV (reference sequence). The CDR3 extends over 15 amino acids.

The genes are TRBV20-1 and TRBJ1-4; no clear D gene. The germline gives CDR1 DFQATT, CDR2 SNEGSKA (reference sequence). The CDR3 has 16 amino acids. V was clipped by 3 bases and J by 4 bases, with 18 bases between them. The CDR3 nucleotides are TGCAGTGCTAGTGGTGTTACGGGGTCAGATAATGAAAAACTGTTTTTT. This gives the protein CSASGVTGSDNEKLFF.

The V gene is TRBV6-5, the J gene TRBJ2-7; D may be TRBD2 (5 bases). The CDR3 extends over 12 amino acids. Germline V gene data show CDR1 as MNHEY and CDR2 as SVGAGI. The V end lost 6 bases, the J end lost 4 bases, and 10 bases lay between the germline ends. The DNA for the CDR3 is TGTGCCAGCAGATCTGGACTTTACGAGCAGTACTTC. It translates to CASRSGLYEQYF.

The V gene is TRBV3-1 (or the pseudogene TRBV3-2), the J gene TRBJ2-3; D gene unclear. Between the trimmed V and J ends, which lost 2 bases and 4 bases, there was a span of 16 bases. The germline gives CDR1 LGHDT, CDR2 YNNKEL (reference sequence). The length of the CDR3 is 16 residues. CDR3 region: CASSQSMLGTADTQYF. The CDR3 bases are TGTGCCAGCAGCCAATCAATGCTAGGAACCGCAGATACGCAGTATTTT.

The rearrangement links TRBV29-1 to TRBJ2-1; the match to TRBD2 covers 7 bases. Losses at the gene ends were 3 bases for V and 6 bases for J; bases not matched to a gene: 8. This CDR3 comprises 14 residues. From germline, CDR1 is SQVTM and CDR2 ANQGSEA. In DNA, the CDR3 is TGCAGCGTTGATGCTAGCGGAGTGTTCAATGAGCAGTTCTTC. As protein: CSVDASGVFNEQFF.

The chain is built from TRBV7-3 and TRBJ2-2; 9 positions agree with TRBD2. The CDR3 loop spans 13 amino acids. Germline CDR1 reads SGHTA; CDR2 reads FQGTGA. V was clipped by 5 bases and J by 6 bases; unmatched bases: 1. CDR3 sequence: CASSRTSAGELFF. The CDR3, as DNA: TGTGCCAGCAGCCGGACTAGCGCCGGGGAGCTGTTTTTT.

The chain employs TRBV2 and TRBJ2-3, with D uncertain. The CDR3 spans 11 residues. Germline V gene sequence: CDR1 SNHLY, CDR2 FYNNEI. V lost 6 bases and J lost 5, with 6 bases in between. CDR3 sequence: CASSRLDTQYF. The CDR3 bases are TGTGCCAGCAGCAGGCTAGATACGCAGTATTTT.

Concerning this clone itself: The same CDR3 is also encoded by other DNA sequences in this sample. The CDR3 nucleotides read TGCGCCAGCAGCTACGGGACTAGCGGCCAAGAGACCCAGTACTTC. As protein: CASSYGTSGQETQYF. The chain has TRBV5-1 and TRBJ2-5; 11 bases agree with TRBD2. The ends lost 3 bases at V and 1 base at J; junction bases unmatched: 2. The length of the CDR3 is 15 residues. Germline V CDR1 and CDR2: SGHRS, YFSETQ.

The rearrangement joins TRBV6-5 to TRBJ2-5, with D tentatively TRBD1 (6 bases). Germline CDR1 MNHEY, CDR2 SVGAGI. V lost 6 bases and J 3 bases, leaving 8 bases between the germline ends. The CDR3 is 12 amino acids. The CDR3 nucleotides read TGTGCCAGCAGGAGGGGGAAAGAGACCCAGTACTTC. Its translation: CASRRGKETQYF.

The CDR3 spells CASWRGFNEKLFF. CDR3 sequence (DNA): TGTGCCAGCTGGAGGGGCTTTAATGAAAAACTGTTTTTT. The V and J genes are TRBV28 and TRBJ1-4; D might be TRBD1 (5 bases). Trimming left V 8 bases short and J 4 bases short, with 11 bases between. The length of the CDR3 is 13 residues. Per the germline V gene, CDR1 is MDHEN and CDR2 is SYDVKM.

This clone showed up just a few times. V is TRBV7-9 and J is TRBJ1-2, with 8 bases identical to TRBD1. The V segment lost 4 bases and the J segment 6 bases; nucleotides outside the gene matches: 7. Germline V CDR1 and CDR2: SEHNR, FQNEAQ (reference sequence). CDR3 length: 14 residues. The CDR3: CASSSDREGHGYTF. The CDR3, as DNA: TGTGCCAGCAGCTCGGACAGGGAGGGGCATGGCTACACCTTC.

The chain has TRBV19 and TRBJ2-5, with TRBD2 matching over 13 bases. Germline CDR1 LNHDA, CDR2 SQIVND (reference sequence). The CDR3 spans 16 residues. The V gene end was trimmed by 2 bases and the J gene end by 7 bases; junction bases not matched to a gene: 7. CDR3 bases: TGTGCCAGTAGTATAACTAGCGGGAGGGGGTTGTGGACCCAGTACTTC. It translates to CASSITSGRGLWTQYF.

This clone has just one count. This chain joins TRBV19 and TRBJ1-3, with no clear D. The ends were cut back, 3 bases at V and 0 bases at J, with 12 bases in the middle. The CDR3 is 16 residues long. The germline V gene has CDR1 LNHDA and CDR2 SQIVND (reference sequence). This chain's CDR3 is CASSILPGGSGNTIYF. The DNA for the CDR3 is TGTGCCAGTAGTATCCTCCCGGGAGGCTCTGGAAACACCATATATTTT.

V usage is TRBV19 and J usage is TRBJ2-3, with TRBD1 matching over 8 bases. This CDR3 region has 17 residues. Looked up from germline, CDR1 is LNHDA and CDR2 is SQIVND (reference sequence). V was clipped by 3 bases and J by 1 base; unmatched bases: 9. The CDR3, as DNA: TGTGCCAGTAGTATTGCAGGGTTGGGACAGGGCACAGATACGCAGTATTTT. Translation gives CASSIAGLGQGTDTQYF.

The rearrangement joins TRBV19 to TRBJ2-7; the D is unclear. Deletions cut 4 bases from V and 5 bases from J, with 18 bases between. The germline gives CDR1 LNHDA, CDR2 SQIVND (reference sequence). The CDR3 is made up of 15 amino acids. The CDR3 region has the DNA TGTGCCAGTAGTAAATCCGGTATCTATGAGGACGAGCAGTACTTC. Its protein is CASSKSGIYEDEQYF.

The chain uses TRBV6-5 and TRBJ2-5; 13 bases are a match to TRBD2. The V segment lost 6 bases and the J segment 11 bases; nucleotides outside the gene matches: 9. Germline CDR1 is MNHEY and CDR2 is SVGAGI. The CDR3 spans 14 residues. The CDR3 loop is CASRASGLAGDQYF. CDR3 bases: TGTGCCAGCAGAGCCTCCGGACTAGCGGGAGATCAGTACTTC.

This clone was recorded once. The chain joins TRBV10-3 to TRBJ2-6; TRBD1 matches at 8 bases. V lost 6 bases and J lost 1; bases outside the gene matches: 2. CDR1 ENHRY and CDR2 SYGVKD come from the germline V gene. CDR3 length: 15 amino acids. The CDR3: CAIRDRESGANVLTF. The CDR3 nucleotides are TGTGCCATCAGGGACAGGGAATCTGGGGCCAACGTCCTGACTTTC.

This chain links TRBV6-5 with TRBJ2-7; tentatively, D is TRBD1 (5 bases). V shed 6 bases and J shed 6 bases, with 18 bases lying between them. The germline gives CDR1 MNHEY, CDR2 SVGAGI. This CDR3 contains 14 residues. The CDR3 DNA follows: TGTGCCAGCAGGGTCGAGCCCCTAAGGGGCGAGCAGTACTTC. Amino acid sequence: CASRVEPLRGEQYF.

The rearrangement uses TRBV24-1 and TRBJ2-1; D is unclear. Per germline, CDR1 KGHDR and CDR2 SFDVKD. This CDR3 is built from 14 residues. Trimming removed 5 bases at V and 0 bases at J, with 7 bases between. CDR3: CATSVGSSYNEQFF. CDR3 coding DNA: TGTGCCACCAGTGTGGGCAGCTCCTACAATGAGCAGTTCTTC.

The sample holds a few counts of this clone. The CDR3 bases are TGTGCCAGTGCAGTGGAGACAGGAGCCTACAATGAGCAGTTCTTC. Protein: CASAVETGAYNEQFF. The rearrangement joins TRBV19 to TRBJ2-1; tentative D call: TRBD1 (6 bases). V shed 8 bases and J shed 2 bases, with 16 bases lying between them. Germline loops: CDR1 LNHDA, CDR2 SQIVND (reference sequence). This CDR3 spans 15 amino acids. Using reference TRBV19 and TRBJ2-1 for the parts outside the CDR3, the full variable domain is DGGITQSPKYLFRKEGQNVTLSCEQNLNHDAMYWYRQDPGQGLRLIYYSQIVNDFQKGDIAEGYSVSREKKESFPLTVTSAQKNPTAFYLCASAVETGAYNEQFFGPGTRLTVL.

The chain is built from TRBV28 and TRBJ2-7; unclear D gene. V was trimmed by 3 bases and J by 0 bases, leaving 12 bases between them. The CDR3 covers 15 residues. Germline assignment: CDR1 MDHEN and CDR2 SYDVKM. CDR3 sequence reads: CASSFRPASSYEQYF. The CDR3 DNA reads TGTGCCAGCAGTTTTCGGCCAGCGAGCTCCTACGAGCAGTACTTC. Full variable domain (missing parts from reference TRBV28 and TRBJ2-7): DVKVTQSSRYLVKRTGEKVFLECVQDMDHENMFWYRQDPGLGLRLIYFSYDVKMKEKGDIPEGYSVSREKKERFSLILESASTNQTSMYLCASSFRPASSYEQYFGPGTRLTVT.

This clone has only a few counts. The CDR3 is CATSVRGAGAYNEQFF. The CDR3, as DNA: TGTGCCACCAGTGTCCGTGGGGCGGGAGCCTACAATGAGCAGTTCTTC. The V call is TRBV24-1, the J call TRBJ2-1, with 7 bases identical to TRBD2. CDR1 KGHDR and CDR2 SFDVKD come from the germline V gene. Trimming took 5 bases from V and 2 from J; bases not matched to a gene: 8. This CDR3 spans 16 amino acids.

V gene TRBV13 combines with J gene TRBJ2-3; 16 bases fit TRBD2. V lost 4 bases and J lost 5; bases outside the gene matches: 3. Germline V gene data show CDR1 as PRHDT and CDR2 as FYEKMQ (reference sequence). CDR3 length: 16 amino acids. The CDR3: CASSSGLAGGEDTQYF. The CDR3 bases are TGTGCCAGCAGCTCGGGACTAGCGGGAGGGGAAGATACGCAGTATTTT.

This rearrangement joins TRBV4-2 to TRBJ1-2, with D uncertain. CDR1 is LGHNA, CDR2 YNFKEQ, per germline. Trimming cost V 1 base and J 1 base, with 10 bases left between them. This CDR3 has 15 amino acids. The CDR3 region is CASSQATTNNYGYTF. In DNA, the CDR3 is TGTGCCAGCAGCCAAGCAACGACTAATAACTATGGCTACACCTTC.

The chain has TRBV2 and TRBJ1-4, with TRBD1 identical over 10 bases. After removal of 8 bases from V and 7 bases from J, the junction contained 4 bases not matched to a gene. CDR3 size: 13 residues. Per the germline V gene, CDR1 is SNHLY and CDR2 is FYNNEI. The CDR3: CASFRDRGEKLFF. The CDR3 DNA reads as TGTGCCAGCTTTCGGGACAGGGGTGAAAAACTGTTTTTT.

J is TRBJ2-7 and V is TRBV28; D gene uncertain. The CDR3 extends over 15 amino acids. Germline V gene sequence: CDR1 MDHEN, CDR2 SYDVKM. The V end lost 4 bases, the J end lost 0 bases, and 13 bases lay between the germline ends. CDR3 DNA sequence: TGTGCCAGCAGTTCCCCCGGCAGGCTCTCCTACGAGCAGTACTTC. Its protein is CASSSPGRLSYEQYF.

The CDR3 DNA reads TGCGCCAGCAGCCGTGGACAGGGAAAAACAGATACGCAGTATTTT. Translated, it gives CASSRGQGKTDTQYF. The gene calls are TRBV5-1 and TRBJ2-3, with 8 bases identical to TRBD1. V was clipped by 4 bases and J by 3 bases; unmatched bases: 7. CDR1 SGHRS and CDR2 YFSETQ come from the germline V gene. The CDR3 sequence is 15 residues long.

The chain carries TRBV19 and TRBJ2-3; 12 nucleotides agree with TRBD2. CDR1 and CDR2 from the germline V gene are LNHDA and SQIVND (reference sequence). V shed 3 bases, J shed 7 bases, and the junction held 8 bases outside the gene matches. This CDR3 has 16 residues. CDR3 residues: CASSIESSGRGYTQYF. Written as DNA, the CDR3 is TGTGCCAGTAGTATTGAGTCTAGCGGGAGGGGATATACGCAGTATTTT.

The chain recombines TRBV6-5 with TRBJ1-3; 8 nucleotides line up with TRBD1. V lost 0 bases and J lost 1; bases outside the gene matches: 2. Germline assignment: CDR1 MNHEY and CDR2 SVGAGI. CDR3 length: 16 residues. CDR3 region: CASSYSGTGSGNTIYF. The CDR3 coding sequence is TGTGCCAGCAGTTACTCGGGGACAGGTTCTGGAAACACCATATATTTT.

The V call is TRBV18, the J call TRBJ2-3; TRBD2 aligns across 7 bases. This CDR3 region has 15 residues. Germline assignment: CDR1 KGHSH and CDR2 LQKENI. With V trimmed by 2 bases and J by 3 bases, 5 bases remained unmatched. The CDR3 nucleotides are TGTGCCAGCTCACCAAGTCCCGGGAGGACAGATACGCAGTATTTT. Translation: CASSPSPGRTDTQYF.

The J gene is TRBJ1-4, the V gene TRBV9; possible D gene TRBD1, 5 bases. Germline V gene data show CDR1 as SGDLS and CDR2 as YYNGEE. There are 15 residues in the CDR3. Trimming took off 2 bases at V and 7 bases at J, with 15 bases between the two ends. The CDR3 bases are TGTGCCAGCAGCGTCATGGGGCAGTATGGTGAAAAACTGTTTTTT. Protein product: CASSVMGQYGEKLFF. The entire variable domain, with the rest obtained from reference TRBV9 and TRBJ1-4, is as follows: DSGVTQTPKHLITATGQRVTLRCSPRSGDLSVYWYQQSLDQGLQFLIQYYNGEERAKGNILERFSAQQFPDLHSELNLSSLELGDSALYFCASSVMGQYGEKLFFGSGTQLSVL.